A selection of T cell receptor beta chains follows, all from one sample in a study of T cells expressing NK-cell markers. TCRdb re-called the 5' RACE reads and shows each CDR3 protein once, DNA omitted. The sample table sets out about 550,000 distinct CDR3 sequences. The sample taken for sequencing was blood T cells: a sorted CD56 or NKG2C T cell subset, CD4+ or CD8+ T cells, or bulk PBMC T cells (not recorded which). The receptors were gathered from a young man in good health. The CDR3 runs from the conserved cysteine through the conserved F or W.

CDR3aa,j_gene,v_gene
CASSPGGDILYNEQFF,TRBJ2-1,TRBV5-1
CASGSVAGGALDNEQFF,TRBJ2-1,TRBV12-5
CASSQTVSYNEQFF,TRBJ2-1,TRBV28
CASSSRDRHNEQFF,TRBJ2-1,TRBV7-8
CATSDKRGYYNEQFF,TRBJ2-1,TRBV24-1
CASSQPGDNQPQHF,TRBJ1-5,TRBV4-1
CASSQDDRGDLETQYF,TRBJ2-5,TRBV4-2
CSGRTLQGPQHF,TRBJ1-5,TRBV20-1
CASSPGTSGITQYF,TRBJ2-3,TRBV11-2
CASSFRPVRSYTGELFF,TRBJ2-2,TRBV5-1
CASPKKGGGTPGELFF,TRBJ2-2,TRBV12-3/TRBV12-4
CASTLTGFSAGELFF,TRBJ2-2,TRBV19
CSVKGTGTGGNYGYTF,TRBJ1-2,TRBV29-1
CASSPVASHTLNTGELFF,TRBJ2-2,TRBV18
CASSLDNRAGYTF,TRBJ1-2,TRBV5-1
CASTDRLGAEAFF,TRBJ1-1,TRBV25-1
CASSQTQGARNTEAFF,TRBJ1-1,TRBV12-3/TRBV12-4
CSARPYRGLAGGGHEQYF,TRBJ2-7,TRBV20-1